This T cell receptor (beta chain) was found in a study of cytomegalovirus exposure and HLA in healthy donors. Broader study findings: TCR association rates varied by HLA locus in a later analysis, with DRB1 highest and HLA-C lowest. Accurate HLA-A and HLA-B prediction from TCR beta sequences was reported for most subjects.

The PCR contained 60 Vbeta and 13 Jbeta primers. The method was immunoSEQ multiplex PCR; TCRdb's version includes in-frame clones alone and lacks a portion of them. The table lists about 150,000 clones, more than 70% of them singletons. As for this clone: Its antigen is still unknown.

Although they were nominally healthy when sampled, donors likely had unrecorded immune exposures. V dropped 0 bases and J dropped 3 bases, with 11 bases sitting between them. Looked up from germline, CDR1 is SGHRS and CDR2 is YFSETQ. This CDR3 is built from 15 residues. Specimen: PBMCs. The receptor was derived from a man between 18 and 35 years old in good health and CMV-seropositive. The chain couples TRBV5-1 to TRBJ2-3; no reliable D call. The CDR3 sequence is CASSLGLDKTDTQYF. CDR3 bases: TGCGCCAGCAGCTTGGGACTCGATAAGACAGATACGCAGTATTTT.